These 3 T cell receptor beta chains were all obtained from the same sample, sequenced in a study of tumor-infiltrating lymphocytes in oesophageal squamous cell carcinoma. TCRdb re-called the PCR reads through MiXCR, storing one row per CDR3 protein. The sample holds about 21,000 distinct CDR3 sequences, roughly two fifths seen once. Sequencing used esophageal tumor tissue. Every receptor here comes from a male donor with esophageal squamous cell carcinoma.

The chain recombines TRBV29-1 with TRBJ1-1, with a weak D call TRBD1 (6 bases). Germline V CDR1 and CDR2: SQVTM, ANQGSEA. This CDR3 is built from 14 residues. V lost 6 bases and J 4 bases, leaving 18 bases between the germline ends. The CDR3 sequence is CSVARGGGTTEAFF. DNA for the CDR3: TGCAGCGTGGCAAGGGGGGGGGGAACCACTGAAGCTTTCTTT.

By share, this clonotype counts as large (0.1 to 1%). This chain connects TRBV27 to TRBJ1-3; unclear D gene. CDR3 length equals 16 residues. Germline-derived CDR1 and CDR2 are MNHEY and SMNVEV (reference sequence). V was trimmed by 5 bases and J by 0 bases, leaving 14 bases between them. Written as DNA, the CDR3 is TGTGCCAGCAGTCCGACTGCGGTTAGCTCTGGAAACACCATATATTTT. As protein: CASSPTAVSSGNTIYF.

This clonotype was counted at least ten times. The rearrangement uses TRBV5-4 and TRBJ1-1; no clear D gene. The length of the CDR3 is 14 residues. From germline, CDR1 is SGHNT and CDR2 YYREEE (reference sequence). Between the trimmed V and J ends, which lost 2 bases and 10 bases, there was a span of 18 bases. CDR3 nucleotides: TGTGCCAGCAGCTTTGAGGGCGTCGGATCGGGAGCTTTCTTT. This translates into CASSFEGVGSGAFF.